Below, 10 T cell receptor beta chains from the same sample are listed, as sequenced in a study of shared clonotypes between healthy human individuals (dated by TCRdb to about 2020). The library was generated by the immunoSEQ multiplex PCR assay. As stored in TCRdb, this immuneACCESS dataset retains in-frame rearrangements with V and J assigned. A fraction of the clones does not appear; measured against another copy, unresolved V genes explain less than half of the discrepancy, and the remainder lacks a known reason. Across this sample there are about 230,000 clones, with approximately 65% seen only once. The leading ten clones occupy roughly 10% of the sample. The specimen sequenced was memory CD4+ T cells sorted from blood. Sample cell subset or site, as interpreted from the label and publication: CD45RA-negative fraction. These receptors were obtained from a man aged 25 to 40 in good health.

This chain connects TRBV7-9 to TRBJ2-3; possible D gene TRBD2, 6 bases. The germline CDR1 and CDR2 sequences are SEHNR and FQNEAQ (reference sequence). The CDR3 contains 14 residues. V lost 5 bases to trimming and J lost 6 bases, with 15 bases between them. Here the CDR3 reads CASSRNSGGDTQYF. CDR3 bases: TGTGCCAGCAGCCGGAATTCTGGGGGGGATACGCAGTATTTT.

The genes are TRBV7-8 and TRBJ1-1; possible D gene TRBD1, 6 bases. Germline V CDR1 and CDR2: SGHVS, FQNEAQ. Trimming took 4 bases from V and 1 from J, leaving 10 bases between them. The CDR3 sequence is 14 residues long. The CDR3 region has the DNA TGTGCCAGCAGCTACAGGGTTAGGAACACTGAAGCTTTCTTT. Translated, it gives CASSYRVRNTEAFF.

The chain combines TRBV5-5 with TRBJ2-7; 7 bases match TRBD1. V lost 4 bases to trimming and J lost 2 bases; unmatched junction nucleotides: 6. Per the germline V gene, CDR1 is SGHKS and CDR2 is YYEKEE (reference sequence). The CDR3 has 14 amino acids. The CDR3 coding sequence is TGTGCCAGCAGCACCTATGGACAGGCCTACGAGCAGTACTTC. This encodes CASSTYGQAYEQYF.

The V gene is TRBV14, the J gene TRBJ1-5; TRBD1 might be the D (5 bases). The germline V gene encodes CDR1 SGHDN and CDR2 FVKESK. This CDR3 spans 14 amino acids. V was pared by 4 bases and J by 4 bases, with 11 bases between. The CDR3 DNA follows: TGTGCCAGCAGCCCAGGGACGGGTAATCAGCCCCAGCATTTT. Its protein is CASSPGTGNQPQHF.

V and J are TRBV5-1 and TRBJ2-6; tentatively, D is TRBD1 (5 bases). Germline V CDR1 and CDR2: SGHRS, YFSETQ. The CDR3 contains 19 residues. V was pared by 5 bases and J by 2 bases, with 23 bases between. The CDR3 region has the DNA TGCGCCAGCAGAGTATCCACAGGATTGATTCGAGCTGGGGCCAACGTCCTGACTTTC. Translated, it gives CASRVSTGLIRAGANVLTF. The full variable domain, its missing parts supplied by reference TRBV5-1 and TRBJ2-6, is KAGVTQTPRYLIKTRGQQVTLSCSPISGHRSVSWYQQTPGQGLQFLFEYFSETQRNKGNFPGRFSGRQFSNSRSEMNVSTLELGDSALYLCASRVSTGLIRAGANVLTFGAGSRLTVL.

The CDR3 loop is CASSLAGLNEQYF. The CDR3 coding sequence is TGTGCCAGCAGCTTAGCAGGGTTGAACGAGCAGTACTTC. This chain connects TRBV11-3 to TRBJ2-7; perhaps TRBD1 as D (5 bases). Germline V gives CDR1 SGHNT, CDR2 YENEEA. The CDR3 contains 13 residues. V was trimmed by 1 base and J by 5 bases, leaving 9 bases between them.

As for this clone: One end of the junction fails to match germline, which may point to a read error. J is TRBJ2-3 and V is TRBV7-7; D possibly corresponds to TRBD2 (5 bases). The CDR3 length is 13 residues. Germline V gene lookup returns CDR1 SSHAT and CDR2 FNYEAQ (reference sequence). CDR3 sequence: CASSPQTRDTQYF. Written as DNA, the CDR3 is TGTGCTAGCAGCCCGCAAACTAGGGATACGCAGTATTTT.

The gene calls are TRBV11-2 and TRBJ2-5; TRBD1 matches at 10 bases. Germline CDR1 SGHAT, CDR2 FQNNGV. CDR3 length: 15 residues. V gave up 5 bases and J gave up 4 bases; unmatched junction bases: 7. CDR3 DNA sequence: TGTGCCAGCAGCGGGGGACAGGGGAGCGGAGAGACCCAGTACTTC. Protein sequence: CASSGGQGSGETQYF.

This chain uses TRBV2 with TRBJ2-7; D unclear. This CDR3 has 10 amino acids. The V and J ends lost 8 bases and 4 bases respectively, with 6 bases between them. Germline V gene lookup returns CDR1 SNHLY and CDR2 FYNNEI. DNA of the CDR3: TGTGCCAGCGTCCAGTACGAGCAGTACTTC. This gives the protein CASVQYEQYF.

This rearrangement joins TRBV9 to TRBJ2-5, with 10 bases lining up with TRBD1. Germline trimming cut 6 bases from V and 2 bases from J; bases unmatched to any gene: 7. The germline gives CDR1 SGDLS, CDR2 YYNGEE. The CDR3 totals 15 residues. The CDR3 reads CASTRQGAVQETQYF. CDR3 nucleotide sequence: TGTGCCAGCACCAGACAGGGGGCGGTGCAAGAGACCCAGTACTTC.